These T cell receptor beta chains were read from a single sample in a study of blood T cell repertoires in COVID-19. Only in-frame clones appear in the TCRdb table, and some are missing; sequencing was by immunoSEQ multiplex PCR. This sample has 65,000 or so clones, with roughly 88% found just once. Sequencing was carried out using peripheral blood. These receptors were obtained from a man aged 25-45 years with COVID-19, enrolled during active disease. The CDR3 runs from the conserved cysteine through the conserved F or W. Fields, in order: J gene, clone size, V gene, CDR3 protein. Clone size is stated in some rows and not others, as once, few, many or a class when expanded.

TRBJ2-7	few	TRBV28	CASNSGSGEQYF
TRBJ2-7	NA	TRBV19	CASSIRTSGPLRSYEQYF
TRBJ1-2	NA	TRBV9	CASSQSPGGAGGGYTF
TRBJ2-2	NA	TRBV6-2/TRBV6-3	CASSRSGAYTGELFF
TRBJ1-5	few	TRBV28	CASSLLKQGGGNQPQHF
TRBJ2-7	once	TRBV6-5	CASTQRRLGYEQYF
TRBJ2-2	NA	TRBV6-4	CASSDSGFTGELFF
TRBJ2-2	NA	TRBV4-3	CASSQDPSMEKFRGGELFF
TRBJ1-1	NA	TRBV27	CASRKTGDEAFF
TRBJ1-6	NA	TRBV3-1/TRBV3-2	CASSQISGVSNSPLHF
TRBJ2-7	few	TRBV11-2	CASSPTGVEQYF
TRBJ2-7	few	TRBV6-6	CATRNPRGTYEQYF
TRBJ1-2	NA	TRBV27	CASSLLARGYGYTF
TRBJ1-5	NA	TRBV11-2	CASSPGWTDQPQHF
TRBJ2-7	NA	TRBV4-1	CASSQAPGQGHEQYF
TRBJ2-3	NA	TRBV9	CASSATPGTQYF
TRBJ2-7	few	TRBV18	CASSSQGSTYEQYF
TRBJ2-1	few	TRBV7-9	CASSPGSGRARNEQFF
TRBJ2-7	NA	TRBV23-1	CASTPKEGDRVVHEQYF
TRBJ1-4	NA	TRBV2	CAGQLNEKLFF
TRBJ1-6	few	TRBV5-4	CASSPNRENSPLHF
TRBJ1-5	NA	TRBV5-8	CASSPGTGKNQPQHF
TRBJ1-3	NA	TRBV2	CASKDSSGNTIYF
TRBJ2-1	NA	TRBV10-2	CASRLRTGVGDEQFF
TRBJ1-2	NA	TRBV6-1	CASSDAGRQGAVGYTF
TRBJ2-2	NA	TRBV6-6	CASSYATGELFF
TRBJ1-5	few	TRBV2	CASSDRGDNQPQHF
TRBJ2-5	once	TRBV3-1/TRBV3-2	CASSRGQDETQYF
TRBJ2-7	NA	TRBV5-5	CASSRTSADYEQYF
TRBJ2-7	once	TRBV28	CASTYGGEQYF
TRBJ1-1	once	TRBV19	CASSLATGASTEAFF
TRBJ2-1	NA	TRBV11-2	CASSLSDRGYNEQFF
TRBJ1-4	once	TRBV5-1	CASSPLKPNEKLFF
TRBJ2-5	once	TRBV5-8	CASSLQGAWDETQYF
TRBJ2-1	once	TRBV4-2	CASSRSGGVSSYNEQFF
TRBJ1-1	NA	TRBV2	CASRADSPVTFF
TRBJ2-1	NA	TRBV2	CASLETRKKQFF
TRBJ2-3	NA	TRBV2	CASSPSDDTQYF
TRBJ2-3	NA	TRBV19	CASSNSGSTDTQYF
TRBJ1-1	NA	TRBV28	CASSLSVTEAFF
TRBJ2-1	NA	TRBV10-3	CAISESGAENEQFF
TRBJ1-5	NA	TRBV6-2/TRBV6-3	CASSKIQGDLGPQHF
TRBJ2-2	NA	TRBV11-2	CASSLKFRAGFAGELFF
TRBJ2-7	NA	TRBV18	CASSPQGANEQYF
TRBJ2-3	once	TRBV27	CASSPTSTDTQYF
TRBJ2-3	NA	TRBV6-2/TRBV6-3	CASSPLAGLTQYF
TRBJ2-1	NA	TRBV2	CASNSGSTDEQFF
TRBJ1-1	once	TRBV19	CASSIDSLNTEAFF
TRBJ2-1	NA	TRBV6-6	CASSPPGLSYNEQFF
TRBJ2-5	NA	TRBV15	CATSSGTSGSVETQYF
TRBJ2-1	NA	TRBV11-2	CASGTLGVDNEQFF
TRBJ1-2	NA	TRBV4-1	CASSQALPGQGAHNYGYTF
TRBJ2-1	once	TRBV9	CASSSPYPGEGNEQFF
TRBJ1-2	NA	TRBV10-2	CASRRDSYGYTF
TRBJ2-3	once	TRBV19	CASSSRDKVHDTQYF
TRBJ2-3	NA	TRBV7-2	CASSLVASDTQYF
TRBJ2-7	NA	TRBV21-1	CASKQGGLGNEQYF